A single sample is the source of the 9 T cell receptor beta chains below, sequenced in a study of blood T cell repertoires in COVID-19. Libraries were prepared by immunoSEQ multiplex PCR; TCRdb keeps only in-frame clonotypes and omits some of them. This sample has about 410,000 clones, with over 75% found just once. Sequencing used peripheral blood. Receptor source: a woman between 35 and 50 years old with COVID-19, enrolled during active disease.

V and J are TRBV5-6 and TRBJ1-5; D ambiguous. Trimming removed 0 bases from V and 2 bases from J, with 9 bases in between. The germline V gene has CDR1 SGHDT and CDR2 YYEEEE. The CDR3 is 15 amino acids. The CDR3, as DNA: TGTGCCAGCAGCTTGGGATGGGGAGGCAATCAGCCCCAGCATTTT. The encoded protein is CASSLGWGGNQPQHF.

This clone was observed a few times. The V gene is TRBV3-1 (or the pseudogene TRBV3-2), the J gene TRBJ1-2; D may be TRBD1 (5 bases). Germline V gene data show CDR1 as LGHDT and CDR2 as YNNKEL (reference sequence). V was cut by 1 base and J by 4 bases, with 7 bases left in between. This CDR3 is 13 amino acids long. The CDR3 protein is CASSQGQLYGYTF. The CDR3 coding sequence is TGTGCCAGCAGCCAAGGACAGCTCTATGGCTACACCTTC.

The rearrangement joins TRBV28 to TRBJ1-1; TRBD1 agrees at 7 bases. V shed 4 bases and J 0 bases; nucleotides not matched to a gene: 2. Germline CDR1 MDHEN, CDR2 SYDVKM. The CDR3 extends over 14 amino acids. In DNA, the CDR3 is TGTGCCAGCAGTTACAGGGGTATGAACACTGAAGCTTTCTTT. Translating it yields CASSYRGMNTEAFF.

The chain couples TRBV5-6 to TRBJ1-6; a weak D match, TRBD1 (6 bases). V gave up 4 bases and J gave up 0 bases, with 14 bases separating them. The CDR3 is 17 residues long. The V gene's germline CDR1 is SGHDT and CDR2 YYEEEE. The CDR3 sequence: CASSLRGSSSYNSPLHF. CDR3 DNA sequence: TGTGCCAGCAGCCTTAGGGGGTCCAGCTCCTATAATTCACCCCTCCACTTT.

The rearrangement joins TRBV2 to TRBJ1-3; possibly TRBD1 for D (5 bases). Germline lookup yields CDR1 SNHLY and CDR2 FYNNEI. Trimming took 4 bases from V and 2 from J, leaving 12 bases between them. The CDR3 length is 15 residues. CDR3 protein: CASSVVGTTGNTIYF. The CDR3 DNA reads TGTGCCAGCAGTGTGGTAGGGACTACTGGAAACACCATATATTTT.

J is TRBJ1-1 and V is TRBV5-1, with 10 bases identical to TRBD1. CDR3 size: 15 residues. Germline V gene lookup returns CDR1 SGHRS and CDR2 YFSETQ. V dropped 4 bases and J dropped 6; count of bases not matched to a gene: 9. The chain's CDR3 is CASSPRQGATAEAFF. The CDR3 region has the DNA TGCGCCAGCAGCCCGAGACAGGGGGCGACTGCTGAAGCTTTCTTT.

The chain couples TRBV18 to TRBJ1-1, with 8 bases fitting TRBD1. The V gene's germline CDR1 is KGHSH and CDR2 LQKENI. The CDR3 totals 14 residues. Trimming at V came to 4 bases and at J to 1 base, leaving 2 bases not matched to a gene. The CDR3 nucleotides are TGTGCCAGCTCACTTACAGGGGGGAACACTGAAGCTTTCTTT. This codes for CASSLTGGNTEAFF. The full variable domain, its missing parts supplied by reference TRBV18 and TRBJ1-1, is NAGVMQNPRHLVRRRGQEARLRCSPMKGHSHVYWYRQLPEEGLKFMVYLQKENIIDESGMPKERFSAEFPKEGPSILRIQQVVRGDSAAYFCASSLTGGNTEAFFGQGTRLTVV.

The rearrangement joins TRBV19 to TRBJ1-1; D is unclear. This CDR3 has 15 residues. Trimming took 2 bases from V and 0 from J, leaving 10 bases between them. The germline V gene encodes CDR1 LNHDA and CDR2 SQIVND (reference sequence). CDR3 sequence: CASSITRGMNTEAFF. The CDR3 nucleotides are TGTGCCAGTAGTATAACGCGCGGTATGAACACTGAAGCTTTCTTT.

The gene calls are TRBV12-3 or TRBV12-4 and TRBJ1-1; D is uncertain. V lost 8 bases, J lost 0 bases, and 10 bases lay in between. The CDR3 consists of 13 residues. The CDR3 DNA is TGTGCCAGCCAGAATGCTTTGAACACTGAAGCTTTCTTT. The encoded protein is CASQNALNTEAFF.